The 10 T cell receptor beta chains below were found in one sample sequenced in a study of siplizumab effects on memory and regulatory T cells. Clones were read by immunoSEQ multiplex PCR, and TCRdb kept only the in-frame ones, dropping some. The table lists 20,000 to 30,000 clones, around 80% of them singletons. The sequenced sample consisted of memory CD4+ T cells sorted from blood. These TCRs come from a human donor in good health.

This sequence joins TRBV19 and TRBJ1-2; 8 bases line up with TRBD1. The germline CDR1 and CDR2 sequences are LNHDA and SQIVND (reference sequence). V lost 1 base and J lost 7; bases outside the gene matches: 8. The CDR3 totals 15 residues. This CDR3 is CASSIAGQGAPGYTF. As DNA, the CDR3 is TGTGCCAGTAGTATAGCCGGTCAGGGGGCGCCTGGCTACACCTTC.

J is TRBJ2-5 and V is TRBV6-1; 15 nucleotides agree with TRBD2. Unmatched junction bases numbered 2, after V lost 5 bases and J lost 4 bases. The CDR3 sequence is 15 residues long. Germline V gene data show CDR1 as MNHNS and CDR2 as SASEGT. CDR3 region: CASSWTSGRVETQYF. For the CDR3, the DNA is TGTGCCAGCAGTTGGACTAGCGGGAGGGTAGAGACCCAGTACTTC.

The chain is built from TRBV5-6 and TRBJ1-4; D might be TRBD1 (5 bases). There are 14 residues in the CDR3. Trimming pared 1 base from V and 4 bases from J, leaving 8 bases between. Germline-derived CDR1 and CDR2 are SGHDT and YYEEEE. DNA for the CDR3: TGTGCCAGCAGCTTGCAGGGCAATAATGAAAAACTGTTTTTT. This gives the protein CASSLQGNNEKLFF.

V and J are TRBV18 and TRBJ2-2; no clear D. This CDR3 spans 16 amino acids. The V and J ends lost 6 bases and 0 bases respectively, with 14 bases between them. Germline CDR1 is KGHSH and CDR2 is LQKENI. As DNA, the CDR3 is TGTGCCAGCTCGCTCGCAGGCAGAGCGAACACCGGGGAGCTGTTTTTT. This translates into CASSLAGRANTGELFF.

The rearrangement joins TRBV7-2 to TRBJ2-2; D is undetermined. Trimming pared 4 bases from V and 1 base from J, leaving 10 bases between. Germline assignment: CDR1 SGHTA and CDR2 FQGNSA. The CDR3 extends over 15 amino acids. The CDR3 protein is CASSYFARNTGELFF. CDR3 coding DNA: TGTGCCAGCAGCTACTTCGCCCGGAACACCGGGGAGCTGTTTTTT.

The chain uses TRBV9 and TRBJ2-5; either TRBD1 or TRBD2 may supply D (5 bases each). Between the trimmed V and J ends, which lost 0 bases and 4 bases, there was a span of 16 bases. The germline V gene has CDR1 SGDLS and CDR2 YYNGEE. The CDR3 sequence is 16 residues long. The CDR3 sequence: CASSVVGGGLGETQYF. The CDR3 DNA reads TGTGCCAGCAGCGTAGTCGGTGGGGGTTTGGGAGAGACCCAGTACTTC.

V and J are TRBV18 and TRBJ2-7; 10 bases are a match to TRBD2. The CDR3 consists of 15 residues. CDR1 is KGHSH and CDR2 is LQKENI in the germline V gene. The V and J ends lost 3 bases and 1 base, in that order; junction bases with no gene match: 3. Here the CDR3 reads CASSPLAGGSYEQYF. CDR3 nucleotide sequence: TGTGCCAGCTCACCCTTAGCGGGGGGATCCTACGAGCAGTACTTC. The variable domain in full, completed from reference TRBV18 and TRBJ2-7, reads NAGVMQNPRHLVRRRGQEARLRCSPMKGHSHVYWYRQLPEEGLKFMVYLQKENIIDESGMPKERFSAEFPKEGPSILRIQQVVRGDSAAYFCASSPLAGGSYEQYFGPGTRLTVT.

The rearrangement links TRBV7-3 to TRBJ2-2; 12 bases match TRBD2. Germline lookup yields CDR1 SGHTA and CDR2 FQGTGA. With 5 bases clipped from V and 6 bases from J, the junction kept 4 bases outside the gene matches. This CDR3 contains 15 residues. The CDR3 region has the DNA TGTGCCAGCAGCCTTACTAGCGGGAGGCCCGGGGAGCTGTTTTTT. Translating it yields CASSLTSGRPGELFF.

J is TRBJ2-7 and V is TRBV19; TRBD1 matches at 7 bases. CDR3 length equals 14 residues. The junction had 11 bases not matched to a gene; V was cut back by 10 bases and J by 2 bases. Germline V gene data show CDR1 as LNHDA and CDR2 as SQIVND (reference sequence). The CDR3 DNA follows: TGTGCCACCAGTGGGGGCGACAGGGCCTACGAGCAGTACTTC. This sequence encodes CATSGGDRAYEQYF.

This rearrangement joins TRBV18 to TRBJ1-2; possibly TRBD1 for D (5 bases). The CDR3 runs to 13 residues. CDR1 and CDR2 (germline): KGHSH, LQKENI. V lost 1 base and J lost 2, with 5 bases in between. The CDR3 loop reads CASSPQGNYGYTF. The DNA for the CDR3 is TGTGCCAGCTCACCACAGGGGAACTATGGCTACACCTTC. The variable domain in full, completed from reference TRBV18 and TRBJ1-2, reads NAGVMQNPRHLVRRRGQEARLRCSPMKGHSHVYWYRQLPEEGLKFMVYLQKENIIDESGMPKERFSAEFPKEGPSILRIQQVVRGDSAAYFCASSPQGNYGYTFGSGTRLTVV.